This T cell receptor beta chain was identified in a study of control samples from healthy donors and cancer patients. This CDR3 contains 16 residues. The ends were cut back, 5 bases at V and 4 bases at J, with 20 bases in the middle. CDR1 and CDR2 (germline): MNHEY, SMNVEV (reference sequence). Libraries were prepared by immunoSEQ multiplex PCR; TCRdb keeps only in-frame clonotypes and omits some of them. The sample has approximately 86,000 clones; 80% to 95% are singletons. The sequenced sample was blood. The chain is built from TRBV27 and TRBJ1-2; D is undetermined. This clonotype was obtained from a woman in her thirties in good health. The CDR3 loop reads CASSPRSRGIPYGYTF. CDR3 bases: TGTGCCAGCAGTCCCCGTTCGCGGGGAATTCCCTATGGCTACACCTTC.